The text below deals with one T cell receptor beta chain. Antigen: not known. Trimming left V 4 bases short and J 2 bases short, with 6 bases between. Germline V CDR1 and CDR2: SGHKS, YYEKEE (reference sequence). The CDR3 is 12 amino acids. This entry comes from a study of T cells in Graves' hyperthyroidism and ophthalmopathy. Study-level points and caveats: Separation of ophthalmopathy from stable hyperthyroidism was achieved by a 13 V-J model. Ophthalmopathy was predicted by the model a median of approximately 6 months ahead of onset.

PBMCs stemmed from 8.5 to 10 ml fresh peripheral blood. It was RNA transcripts that yielded the amplified TCR beta CDR3 regions. TCR CDR3 underwent first-round RT-PCR with the HTBI primer set. TCRdb used MiXCR to reprocess the multiplex PCR reads, holding one entry per CDR3 protein. The sample comprises about 510,000 distinct CDR3 sequences, around 13% of which are singletons, and approximately 13% rests with the top ten. Sample: blood. The J gene is TRBJ1-2, the V gene TRBV5-5, with D unresolved. This receptor was identified in a woman in her 40s with Graves' hyperthyroidism. CDR3 sequence: CASSAGNYGYTF. The CDR3 region has the DNA TGTGCCAGCAGCGCAGGAAACTATGGCTACACCTTC.